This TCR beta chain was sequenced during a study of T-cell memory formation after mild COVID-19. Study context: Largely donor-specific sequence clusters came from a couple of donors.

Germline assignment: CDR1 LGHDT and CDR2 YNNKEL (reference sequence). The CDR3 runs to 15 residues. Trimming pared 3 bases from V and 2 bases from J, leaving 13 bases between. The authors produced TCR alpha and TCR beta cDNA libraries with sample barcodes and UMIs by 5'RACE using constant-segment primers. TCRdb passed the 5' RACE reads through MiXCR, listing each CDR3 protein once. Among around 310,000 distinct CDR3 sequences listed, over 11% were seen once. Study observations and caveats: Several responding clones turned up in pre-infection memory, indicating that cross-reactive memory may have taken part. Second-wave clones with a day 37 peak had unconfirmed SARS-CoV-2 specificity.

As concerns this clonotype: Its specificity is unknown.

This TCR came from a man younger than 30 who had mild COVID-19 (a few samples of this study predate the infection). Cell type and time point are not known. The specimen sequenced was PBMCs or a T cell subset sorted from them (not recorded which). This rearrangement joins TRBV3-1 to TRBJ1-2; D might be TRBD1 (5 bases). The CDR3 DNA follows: TGTGCCAGCAGCCACCGGGGCGTATCAAACTATGGCTACACCTTC. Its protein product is CASSHRGVSNYGYTF.